The 18 T cell receptor beta chains presented below share a single source sample, sequenced in a study of T cell responses to AZD1222 COVID-19 vaccine. Profiling relied on immunoSEQ multiplex PCR, and the TCRdb table lists in-frame clones only, not all of them. The sample holds some 130,000 clones, about nine tenths seen once. This specimen consisted of peripheral blood, obtained on day 0 of AZD1222 vaccination. The receptor set was obtained from an adult in good health.

The chain carries TRBV19 and TRBJ2-1; no clear D. Per the germline V gene, CDR1 is LNHDA and CDR2 is SQIVND (reference sequence). This CDR3 is 15 amino acids long. Trimming left V 0 bases short and J 0 bases short, with 6 bases between. Written as DNA, the CDR3 is TGTGCCAGTAGTATAGATTTGTACTCCTACAATGAGCAGTTCTTC. This sequence encodes CASSIDLYSYNEQFF.

The chain uses TRBV5-1 and TRBJ2-3; tentatively, D is TRBD1 or TRBD2 (5 bases each). Trimming left V 0 bases short and J 3 bases short, with 14 bases between. The CDR3 sequence is 16 residues long. The germline CDR1 and CDR2 sequences are SGHRS and YFSETQ. CDR3 coding DNA: TGCGCCAGCAGCTTGGGGACAACTAGTTGGACAGATACGCAGTATTTT. This translates into CASSLGTTSWTDTQYF.

CDR3 residues: CASSRVLARDRSNLNTEAFF. The CDR3 region has the DNA TGTGCCAGCAGCCGTGTGTTGGCACGGGACAGGTCGAATTTGAACACTGAAGCTTTCTTT. The chain combines TRBV21-1 with TRBJ1-1; the table calls TRBD1, which could not be checked here. TRBV21-1 is a pseudogene. The CDR3 sequence is 20 residues long.

V gene TRBV29-1 combines with J gene TRBJ2-7; D possibly corresponds to TRBD1 (5 bases). The CDR3 consists of 14 residues. From germline, CDR1 is SQVTM and CDR2 ANQGSEA. Trimming stripped 4 bases from V and 2 bases from J, with 15 bases between. CDR3: CSVVWAGPTYEQYF. The CDR3 bases are TGCAGCGTTGTTTGGGCAGGGCCTACCTACGAGCAGTACTTC.

The V call is TRBV6-2 or TRBV6-3, the J call TRBJ2-7; 9 bases fit TRBD2. The CDR3 is made up of 15 amino acids. Germline V gives CDR1 MNHEY, CDR2 SVGEGT. V shed 4 bases, J shed 0 bases, and the junction held 4 bases outside the gene matches. CDR3 amino acids: CASSSLAGYSYEQYF. Here the CDR3 DNA reads TGTGCCAGCAGTTCCCTAGCGGGGTACTCCTACGAGCAGTACTTC.

The chain uses TRBV6-4 and TRBJ2-3; 12 bases are shared with TRBD2. Germline trimming cut 5 bases from V and 3 bases from J; bases unmatched to any gene: 6. The CDR3 is 16 amino acids. Germline V CDR1 and CDR2: MRHNA, SNTAGT. CDR3 DNA sequence: TGTGCCAGCAGTTTGACTAGCGGGGGATCAACAGATACGCAGTATTTT. Amino acid sequence: CASSLTSGGSTDTQYF.

This chain joins TRBV3-1 (or the pseudogene TRBV3-2) and TRBJ2-2; D is perhaps TRBD2 (5 bases). V lost 4 bases and J lost 4, with 13 bases in between. CDR1 is LGHDT, CDR2 YNNKEL, per germline (reference sequence). This CDR3 is 15 amino acids long. For the CDR3, the DNA is TGTGCCAGCAGCCCCTATGGACTCATCACCGGGGAGCTGTTTTTT. Translating it yields CASSPYGLITGELFF.

This clone was seen once. V and J are TRBV7-2 and TRBJ2-7; 11 nucleotides agree with TRBD2. Trimming took 5 bases from V and 3 from J; bases not matched to a gene: 6. Germline V lookup: CDR1 SGHTA, CDR2 FQGNSA. CDR3 length: 15 amino acids. The CDR3 is CASSEGLAVGYEQYF. The CDR3 DNA follows: TGTGCCAGCAGCGAGGGACTAGCGGTTGGCTACGAGCAGTACTTC.

The chain employs TRBV7-9 and TRBJ2-7, with D perhaps matching TRBD1 or TRBD2 (5 bases each). The V end was cut by 5 bases, the J end by 2 bases, with 16 bases between. The CDR3 is 15 amino acids. Germline V lookup: CDR1 SEHNR, CDR2 FQNEAQ (reference sequence). The CDR3 loop reads CASSLLGVGAYEQYF. The CDR3 region has the DNA TGTGCCAGCAGCCTCCTGGGGGTTGGGGCCTACGAGCAGTACTTC.

The rearrangement links TRBV5-1 to TRBJ1-2, with D perhaps TRBD1 (6 bases). The germline gives CDR1 SGHRS, CDR2 YFSETQ. V was pared by 0 bases and J by 4 bases, with 10 bases between. The CDR3 is 14 amino acids. The CDR3 sequence is CASSLAGGSYGYTF. The CDR3 DNA reads as TGCGCCAGCAGCTTGGCTGGGGGCAGCTATGGCTACACCTTC.

The chain joins TRBV29-1 to TRBJ2-7; the match to TRBD2 covers 11 bases. V dropped 7 bases and J dropped 5; count of bases not matched to a gene: 7. Per germline, CDR1 SQVTM and CDR2 ANQGSEA. The CDR3 runs 13 residues. The CDR3 sequence: CSARTSGRNEQYF. The CDR3 bases are TGCAGCGCCAGGACTAGCGGGCGCAACGAGCAGTACTTC.

CDR3 loop: CASSLLGVGSADTQYF. CDR3 in DNA: TGTGCCAGCAGCTTACTCGGGGTTGGGAGCGCAGATACGCAGTATTTT. The rearrangement joins TRBV11-2 to TRBJ2-3, with D possibly TRBD2 on 5 matching bases. Deletions cut 2 bases from V and 4 bases from J, with 16 bases between. The CDR3 is 16 amino acids. Looked up from germline, CDR1 is SGHAT and CDR2 is FQNNGV.

The chain joins TRBV19 to TRBJ2-2; unclear D gene. The V and J ends lost 7 bases and 4 bases respectively, with 13 bases between them. This CDR3 is 14 amino acids long. The germline V gene has CDR1 LNHDA and CDR2 SQIVND (reference sequence). CDR3 amino acids: CASNPGLGTGELFF. DNA of the CDR3: TGTGCCAGTAACCCCGGGTTGGGCACCGGGGAGCTGTTTTTT.

The chain recombines TRBV4-1 with TRBJ1-5; TRBD1 might be the D (6 bases). The ends were cut back, 3 bases at V and 0 bases at J, with 9 bases in the middle. The CDR3 covers 15 residues. Germline CDR1 and CDR2: MGHRA and YSYEKL. CDR3: CASSHNRDSNQPQHF. For the CDR3, the DNA is TGCGCCAGCAGCCATAACAGGGATAGCAATCAGCCCCAGCATTTT.

The rearrangement uses TRBV4-3 and TRBJ2-5, with D perhaps being TRBD1 or TRBD2 (6 bases each). The CDR3 has 14 amino acids. V shed 1 base and J shed 7 bases, with 13 bases lying between them. The germline gives CDR1 LGHNA, CDR2 YSLEER. The CDR3 loop is CASSQGRGHGTQYF. In DNA form, the CDR3 reads TGCGCCAGCAGCCAAGGTCGGGGGCACGGGACCCAGTACTTC.

This chain joins TRBV6-5 and TRBJ2-1; 10 nucleotides align to TRBD2. The germline gives CDR1 MNHEY, CDR2 SVGAGI. This CDR3 is built from 14 residues. V shed 5 bases and J 9 bases; nucleotides not matched to a gene: 7. The CDR3 nucleotides are TGTGCCAGCAGTAGCGGGAGGGCCCGGGGTGAGCAGTTCTTC. Its translation: CASSSGRARGEQFF.

This chain uses TRBV14 with TRBJ2-2; D remains unclear. The germline V and J ends were trimmed by 7 bases and 1 base, with 10 bases remaining between them. In germline, CDR1 is SGHDN, CDR2 FVKESK. This CDR3 is built from 14 residues. CDR3 sequence: CASTGGENTGELFF. CDR3 DNA: TGTGCCAGCACTGGCGGAGAGAACACCGGGGAGCTGTTTTTT. The full variable domain, rest sourced from reference TRBV14 and TRBJ2-2, is EAGVTQFPSHSVIEKGQTVTLRCDPISGHDNLYWYRRVMGKEIKFLLHFVKESKQDESGMPNNRFLAERTGGTYSTLKVQPAELEDSGVYFCASTGGENTGELFFGEGSRLTVL.

The CDR3 coding sequence is TGTGCCACCGGACTAGCGGGGAGAGATACGCAGTATTTT. Encoded protein: CATGLAGRDTQYF. The chain recombines TRBV7-2 with TRBJ2-3, with 12 bases that match TRBD2. V trimming: 10 bases; J trimming: 5 bases; junction bases outside the gene matches: 4. CDR1 is SGHTA, CDR2 FQGNSA, per germline. This CDR3 is 13 amino acids long. The variable domain in full, with the rest retrieved from reference TRBV7-2 and TRBJ2-3, is GAGVSQSPSNKVTEKGKDVELRCDPISGHTALYWYRQSLGQGLEFLIYFQGNSAPDKSGLPSDRFSAERTGGSVSTLTIQRTQQEDSAVYLCATGLAGRDTQYFGPGTRLTVL.